One and the same sample provided the 6 T cell receptor beta chains below, sequenced in a study of cytotoxic CD8 clonotypes in ibrutinib-treated CLL. The data were produced by immunoSEQ multiplex PCR, yet TCRdb's version contains in-frame clones alone and is incomplete. The sample lists 20,000 to 25,000 clones; roughly 74% were seen once. Sequenced material: PBMCs, taken after 12 months of ibrutinib treatment. These receptors all come from a human donor with chronic lymphocytic leukemia.

The chain has TRBV2 and TRBJ2-3; tentatively, D is TRBD1 (6 bases). Germline CDR1 SNHLY, CDR2 FYNNEI. Trimming removed 2 bases from V and 5 bases from J, with 14 bases in between. CDR3 length: 15 residues. CDR3 sequence: CASSESGTPLDTQYF. CDR3 in DNA: TGTGCCAGCAGTGAATCCGGGACACCGCTAGATACGCAGTATTTT.

This chain links TRBV15 with TRBJ1-5, with 9 bases that match TRBD1. This CDR3 is 14 amino acids long. J gave up 6 bases and V 2 bases, and 2 bases lay outside the gene matches. Germline V gene data show CDR1 as LNHNV and CDR2 as YYDKDF (reference sequence). The CDR3 sequence: CATSRRDRVQPQHF. DNA of the CDR3: TGTGCCACCAGCAGACGGGACAGGGTTCAGCCCCAGCATTTT.

A single count supports this clone. The CDR3 sequence is CASSQTAIYGYTF. The CDR3 DNA reads TGTGCCAGCAGCCAGACAGCGATCTATGGCTACACCTTC. This chain connects TRBV28 to TRBJ1-2; tentative D call: TRBD1 (5 bases). V was trimmed by 6 bases and J by 4 bases, leaving 12 bases between them. The CDR3 extends over 13 amino acids. Per the germline V gene, CDR1 is MDHEN and CDR2 is SYDVKM.

This clone showed up just a few times. The CDR3 spells CASSQRGGTGELFF. The CDR3 coding sequence is TGTGCCAGCAGTCAGCGGGGGGGCACCGGGGAGCTGTTTTTT. This chain uses TRBV13 with TRBJ2-2, with TRBD2 identical over 10 bases. The CDR3 length is 14 residues. The germline V gene has CDR1 PRHDT and CDR2 FYEKMQ (reference sequence). V trimming: 6 bases; J trimming: 4 bases; junction bases outside the gene matches: 2.

This chain connects TRBV5-8 to TRBJ2-3, with 7 bases matching TRBD2. This CDR3 has 16 residues. V lost 4 bases and J lost 1; bases outside the gene matches: 9. The V gene's germline CDR1 is SGHTS and CDR2 YDEGEE. The CDR3 nucleotides read TGTGCCAGCAGCCCGGGACTACGGGTTGGCACAGATACGCAGTATTTT. Its protein product is CASSPGLRVGTDTQYF.

The J gene is TRBJ1-3, the V gene TRBV7-8; D perhaps matches TRBD1 (6 bases). The CDR3 spans 15 residues. CDR1 and CDR2 from the germline V gene are SGHVS and FQNEAQ. V gave up 0 bases and J gave up 0 bases, with 6 bases separating them. This CDR3 reads CASSLAGASGNTIYF. DNA for the CDR3: TGTGCCAGCAGCTTAGCGGGGGCCTCTGGAAACACCATATATTTT.